Following are 28 T cell receptor beta chains from one sample sequenced in a study of T cells in localized non-small cell lung cancer. Repertoires were generated with immunoSEQ multiplex PCR, while TCRdb's copy carries only in-frame clones and drops some. Of tens of thousands of clones detected, approximately 88% appear once; the ten largest clones hold 6.5% to 9%. The sequencing used peripheral blood, collected before any cancer treatment. The receptors here all came from a woman aged 35-75 years with stage I lung adenocarcinoma.

This clone was counted a single time. This rearrangement joins TRBV28 to TRBJ2-7, with TRBD2 matching 7 bases. Per germline, CDR1 MDHEN and CDR2 SYDVKM. CDR3 size: 13 residues. Trimming at V came to 6 bases and at J to 6 bases, leaving 8 bases not matched to a gene. CDR3 DNA sequence: TGTGCCAGCAGGCGGAGTGGGGGGGGCGAGCAGTACTTC. It yields the protein CASRRSGGGEQYF.

Written as DNA, the CDR3 is TGTGCCAGCTCACCACAGCAGGGGCGGGGGAACACTGAAGCTTTCTTT. Translating gives CASSPQQGRGNTEAFF. The gene calls are TRBV18 and TRBJ1-1; maybe TRBD1 (6 bases). Trimming cost V 1 base and J 1 base, with 13 bases left between them. The length of the CDR3 is 16 residues. CDR1 and CDR2 from the germline V gene are KGHSH and LQKENI.

This clone was counted only a few times. V and J are TRBV18 and TRBJ1-4, with D maybe TRBD1 (6 bases). This CDR3 has 13 amino acids. Germline loops: CDR1 KGHSH, CDR2 LQKENI. Trimming took 4 bases from V and 5 from J, leaving 8 bases between them. The CDR3, as DNA: TGTGCCAGCTCACACGGACAGAATGAAAAACTGTTTTTT. It encodes CASSHGQNEKLFF.

The chain employs TRBV10-3 and TRBJ2-5, with D perhaps matching TRBD2 (5 bases). Looked up from germline, CDR1 is ENHRY and CDR2 is SYGVKD. The length of the CDR3 is 16 residues. Trimming removed 2 bases at V and 5 bases at J, with 18 bases between. The CDR3 loop reads CAISEVSAITRETQYF. DNA of the CDR3: TGTGCCATCAGTGAGGTCTCGGCTATCACTAGGGAGACCCAGTACTTC.

The V and J genes are TRBV4-2 and TRBJ1-2, with no clear D. Germline-derived CDR1 and CDR2 are LGHNA and YNFKEQ. The CDR3 totals 15 residues. V dropped 0 bases and J dropped 8 bases, with 16 bases sitting between them. The CDR3 nucleotides read TGTGCCAGCAGCCAAGATCCGGGGAGGGTCAGAGGCTACACCTTC. Its translation: CASSQDPGRVRGYTF.

The chain has TRBV9 and TRBJ2-5, with a weak D call TRBD2 (6 bases). The germline gives CDR1 SGDLS, CDR2 YYNGEE. V lost 0 bases, J lost 9 bases, and 12 bases lay in between. The CDR3 extends over 13 amino acids. The CDR3 is CASSVDVAEAQYF. As DNA, the CDR3 is TGTGCCAGCAGCGTAGACGTAGCGGAGGCCCAGTACTTC.

The V call is TRBV10-3, the J call TRBJ2-7, with D maybe TRBD2 (6 bases). The CDR3 sequence is 15 residues long. V was clipped by 0 bases and J by 3 bases, with 12 bases between them. Germline values: CDR1 ENHRY, CDR2 SYGVKD. CDR3 bases: TGTGCCATCAGTGAGTCGAACGGGGGAGTCTACGAGCAGTACTTC. Translating gives CAISESNGGVYEQYF.

This clone was recorded a few times. V usage is TRBV11-3 and J usage is TRBJ2-2; no clear D gene. CDR3 length equals 15 residues. The germline V gene has CDR1 SGHNT and CDR2 YENEEA. The germline V and J ends were trimmed by 0 bases and 3 bases, with 8 bases remaining between them. In DNA form, the CDR3 reads TGTGCCAGCAGCTTAGATCACAGTTACACCGGGGAGCTGTTTTTT. Translated, it gives CASSLDHSYTGELFF.

The rearrangement links TRBV4-1 to TRBJ2-7, with D perhaps TRBD2 (7 bases). In germline, CDR1 is MGHRA, CDR2 YSYEKL. The CDR3 loop spans 16 amino acids. V lost 1 base and J lost 5, with 18 bases in between. CDR3 DNA: TGCGCCAGCAGCCAAGGGCGGAACGGGGGGCTCCACGAGCAGTACTTC. Its protein product is CASSQGRNGGLHEQYF.

This clone appeared a few times. The chain uses TRBV10-1 and TRBJ1-5; maybe TRBD1 (6 bases). V lost 6 bases to trimming and J lost 7 bases, with 13 bases between them. CDR3 length: 13 residues. Germline CDR1 and CDR2: WNHNN and SYGVQD (reference sequence). CDR3: CASSLEGDQPQHF. Written as DNA, the CDR3 is TGCGCCAGCAGCCTAGAGGGGGACCAGCCCCAGCATTTT.

The chain recombines TRBV9 with TRBJ1-6; 9 positions agree with TRBD1. The germline V gene encodes CDR1 SGDLS and CDR2 YYNGEE. This CDR3 comprises 16 residues. The trim removed 0 bases at V and 8 bases at J, leaving 6 bases unmatched. The CDR3 protein is CASSVVPRTGDSPLHF. DNA of the CDR3: TGTGCCAGCAGCGTAGTTCCCCGGACAGGGGATTCACCCCTCCACTTT.

The chain couples TRBV11-2 to TRBJ2-3, with D possibly TRBD2 on 6 matching bases. The germline V gene has CDR1 SGHAT and CDR2 FQNNGV. The CDR3 contains 16 residues. Trimming pared 5 bases from V and 0 bases from J, leaving 15 bases between. In DNA form, the CDR3 reads TGTGCCAGCAGCCTTAGACTAGACCAGAGCACAGATACGCAGTATTTT. Its protein is CASSLRLDQSTDTQYF.

This rearrangement joins TRBV9 to TRBJ2-3; tentative D call: TRBD1 (6 bases). The V gene's germline CDR1 is SGDLS and CDR2 YYNGEE. Trimming removed 3 bases at V and 0 bases at J, with 14 bases between. The CDR3 has 16 amino acids. The DNA for the CDR3 is TGTGCCAGCAGCGCACGAAACGGACAGAGCACAGATACGCAGTATTTT. This sequence encodes CASSARNGQSTDTQYF. The full variable domain, in which reference TRBV9 and TRBJ2-3 provide the parts outside the CDR3, is DSGVTQTPKHLITATGQRVTLRCSPRSGDLSVYWYQQSLDQGLQFLIQYYNGEERAKGNILERFSAQQFPDLHSELNLSSLELGDSALYFCASSARNGQSTDTQYFGPGTRLTVL.

The chain links TRBV5-1 to TRBJ1-2, with D maybe TRBD1 (6 bases). This CDR3 comprises 14 residues. CDR1 SGHRS and CDR2 YFSETQ come from the germline V gene. V was clipped by 4 bases and J by 6 bases, with 16 bases between them. DNA of the CDR3: TGCGCCAGCAGCATACAGGGAGAGAAAAATGGCTACACCTTC. Its translation: CASSIQGEKNGYTF.

This chain uses TRBV4-1 with TRBJ1-3; 8 bases are shared with TRBD1. Germline V lookup: CDR1 MGHRA, CDR2 YSYEKL. With 0 bases clipped from V and 4 bases from J, the junction kept 8 bases outside the gene matches. CDR3 length: 17 residues. DNA of the CDR3: TGCGCCAGCAGCCAAGACTTGAGGGACAGGCCCGGAAACACCATATATTTT. Residues: CASSQDLRDRPGNTIYF.

This clone was picked up a small number of times. The gene calls are TRBV18 and TRBJ1-6, with no clear D. The germline gives CDR1 KGHSH, CDR2 LQKENI. V lost 3 bases, J lost 8 bases, and 5 bases lay in between. The CDR3 is 12 residues long. The CDR3 region is CASSPSHSPLHF. The CDR3 DNA sequence: TGTGCCAGCTCACCGTCTCATTCACCCCTCCACTTT.

The CDR3: CASSVGTGSYGYTF. CDR3 nucleotides: TGTGCCAGCAGCGTCGGGACAGGAAGCTATGGCTACACCTTC. The chain links TRBV9 to TRBJ1-2; TRBD1 matches 8 bases. V dropped 2 bases and J dropped 4; count of bases not matched to a gene: 4. Per the germline V gene, CDR1 is SGDLS and CDR2 is YYNGEE. The CDR3 consists of 14 residues.

The V and J genes are TRBV9 and TRBJ1-6; D call uncertain. The CDR3 length is 14 residues. Trimming left V 1 base short and J 5 bases short, with 7 bases between. Germline V gene lookup returns CDR1 SGDLS and CDR2 YYNGEE. CDR3 loop: CASSVRVNNSPLHF. CDR3 nucleotides: TGTGCCAGCAGCGTACGGGTTAATAATTCACCCCTCCACTTT. Drawing the rest from reference TRBV9 and TRBJ1-6, the complete variable domain is DSGVTQTPKHLITATGQRVTLRCSPRSGDLSVYWYQQSLDQGLQFLIQYYNGEERAKGNILERFSAQQFPDLHSELNLSSLELGDSALYFCASSVRVNNSPLHFGNGTRLTVT.

This clone appeared once. The gene calls are TRBV9 and TRBJ2-1; TRBD2 agrees at 12 bases. The CDR3 covers 16 residues. Trimming at V came to 0 bases and at J to 4 bases, leaving 2 bases not matched to a gene. Germline CDR1 and CDR2: SGDLS and YYNGEE. The CDR3 nucleotides read TGTGCCAGCAGCGTAGGACTAGCGGGGGTGTACAATGAGCAGTTCTTC. Its translation is CASSVGLAGVYNEQFF.

The CDR3 DNA reads TGCGCCAGCAGCTTGGGGGACAGTACGTCTTTCGTGGCTCTCCCTAACTATGGCTACACCTTC. Its translation: CASSLGDSTSFVALPNYGYTF. V gene TRBV5-1 combines with J gene TRBJ1-2, with 7 bases matching TRBD1. V was clipped by 0 bases and J by 0 bases; unmatched bases: 20. Germline CDR1 SGHRS, CDR2 YFSETQ. This CDR3 is 21 amino acids long.

This chain joins TRBV6-6 and TRBJ1-1; D is ambiguous. The ends were cut back, 1 base at V and 7 bases at J, with 7 bases in the middle. The length of the CDR3 is 12 residues. The V gene's germline CDR1 is MNHNY and CDR2 SVGAGI (reference sequence). The DNA for the CDR3 is TGTGCCAGCAGTTACTACCGGAGTGAAGCTTTCTTT. Translation: CASSYYRSEAFF.

The DNA for the CDR3 is TGTGCCAGCAGTCCTTTTATATTCCACGAGCAGTACTTC. Its translation: CASSPFIFHEQYF. V and J are TRBV27 and TRBJ2-7; D is unresolved. The length of the CDR3 is 13 residues. CDR1 is MNHEY and CDR2 is SMNVEV in the germline V gene (reference sequence). V was cut by 5 bases and J by 5 bases, with 13 bases left in between.

This clone came up a few times. This chain connects TRBV28 to TRBJ1-1; D is ambiguous. The CDR3 has 15 amino acids. The V gene lost 7 bases and the J gene lost 0 bases, with 15 bases spanning the gap. Germline V gene lookup returns CDR1 MDHEN and CDR2 SYDVKM. The CDR3 loop reads CASTYSDLLNTEAFF. Here the CDR3 DNA reads TGTGCCAGCACCTATTCGGATCTTCTGAACACTGAAGCTTTCTTT.

This clone was seen a single time. The V call is TRBV5-5, the J call TRBJ2-7; weak D call: TRBD1 (6 bases). The CDR3 loop spans 13 amino acids. CDR1 is SGHKS, CDR2 YYEKEE, per germline (reference sequence). The V end was cut by 4 bases, the J end by 4 bases, with 12 bases between. The CDR3 sequence is CASSGLDRYEQYF. CDR3 DNA: TGTGCCAGCAGCGGATTAGACAGGTACGAGCAGTACTTC.

The rearrangement uses TRBV7-3 and TRBJ2-3; tentative D call: TRBD1 (6 bases). The germline V gene has CDR1 SGHTA and CDR2 FQGTGA. V was shortened by 5 bases and J by 7 bases, with 13 bases between the two germline ends. The CDR3 is 13 residues long. The CDR3 DNA sequence: TGTGCCAGCAGCCCGTCACAGGGATATACGCAGTATTTT. Encoded protein: CASSPSQGYTQYF.

V is TRBV5-4 and J is TRBJ1-3; D is ambiguous. Per germline, CDR1 SGHNT and CDR2 YYREEE (reference sequence). There are 17 residues in the CDR3. V was pared by 0 bases and J by 0 bases, with 13 bases between. The CDR3 DNA sequence: TGTGCCAGCAGCTTGGGCCGGTCGGGGAGCTCTGGAAACACCATATATTTT. This sequence encodes CASSLGRSGSSGNTIYF.

The chain carries TRBV30 and TRBJ1-2; TRBD1 might be the D (5 bases). The CDR3 totals 13 residues. The ends were cut back, 2 bases at V and 7 bases at J, with 14 bases in the middle. Germline CDR1 GTSNPN, CDR2 SVGIG (reference sequence). In DNA, the CDR3 is TGTGCCTGGAGTCCCCAGGGAATTAGTGGCTACACCTTC. This codes for CAWSPQGISGYTF.

V usage is TRBV6-1 and J usage is TRBJ1-2, with TRBD1 identical over 7 bases. Germline values: CDR1 MNHNS, CDR2 SASEGT. Trimming cost V 6 bases and J 4 bases; bases outside gene matches: 5. CDR3 length: 13 amino acids. The CDR3 DNA sequence: TGTGCCAGCAGCCAGGGGGTGTTCTATGGCTACACCTTC. Residues: CASSQGVFYGYTF.